This entry lists 21 T cell receptor beta chains sequenced from one sample in a study of T cell responses to AZD1222 COVID-19 vaccine. The data were produced by immunoSEQ multiplex PCR, yet TCRdb's version contains in-frame clones alone and is incomplete. The sample lists about 150,000 clones; about 87% were seen once. Sequencing was performed on peripheral blood, taken on day 0 of AZD1222 vaccination. The receptors were sampled from an adult in good health.

The gene calls are TRBV11-2 and TRBJ1-1, with TRBD1 as a possible D gene (6 bases). Germline-derived CDR1 and CDR2 are SGHAT and FQNNGV. The CDR3 is made up of 14 amino acids. Trimming removed 3 bases from V and 4 bases from J, with 12 bases in between. CDR3 region: CASSFKQGGTEAFF. In DNA, the CDR3 is TGTGCCAGCAGCTTCAAACAGGGAGGCACTGAAGCTTTCTTT.

CDR3 DNA sequence: TGTGCCAGCAGCAAAGGGACAGGGGGGTACGAGCAGTACTTC. This gives the protein CASSKGTGGYEQYF. The rearrangement uses TRBV21-1 and TRBJ2-7; TRBD1 was called by the table and not checked on the DNA. TRBV21-1 is listed as a pseudogene. The CDR3 totals 14 residues.

The chain has TRBV18 and TRBJ1-1; 7 bases match TRBD1. J lost 4 bases, V lost 2 bases, and 4 bases had no gene match. The CDR3 extends over 14 amino acids. Germline V gene lookup returns CDR1 KGHSH and CDR2 LQKENI. The CDR3 protein is CASSPSDRATEAFF. The DNA for the CDR3 is TGTGCCAGCTCACCATCCGACAGGGCCACTGAAGCTTTCTTT.

The gene calls are TRBV10-3 and TRBJ2-3, with D perhaps TRBD1 or TRBD2 (5 bases each). CDR3 length: 12 residues. Trimming stripped 11 bases from V and 2 bases from J, with 11 bases between. CDR1 and CDR2 (germline): ENHRY, SYGVKD. CDR3 bases: TGTGCCGCTAGGGACCACACAGATACGCAGTATTTT. Translated, it gives CAARDHTDTQYF.

This sequence joins TRBV29-1 and TRBJ2-1, with 10 nucleotides matching TRBD2. The CDR3 sequence is 16 residues long. Germline CDR1 SQVTM, CDR2 ANQGSEA. Germline trimming cut 1 base from V and 4 bases from J; bases unmatched to any gene: 7. CDR3 region: CSVEGASGGLYNEQFF. The CDR3 bases are TGCAGCGTTGAAGGCGCTAGCGGGGGACTTTACAATGAGCAGTTCTTC.

CDR3 sequence (DNA): TGTGCCAGCAGCCCATGGAGTCCTGGAAACACCATATATTTT. This gives the protein CASSPWSPGNTIYF. The rearrangement uses TRBV4-2 and TRBJ1-3, with unresolved D. Per the germline V gene, CDR1 is LGHNA and CDR2 is YNFKEQ. This CDR3 region has 14 residues. V lost 4 bases and J lost 2, with 9 bases in between.

This sequence joins TRBV2 and TRBJ2-2, with TRBD1 as a possible D gene (5 bases). CDR1 and CDR2 (germline): SNHLY, FYNNEI. Trimming took off 4 bases at V and 6 bases at J, with 9 bases between the two ends. CDR3 length: 13 residues. The CDR3: CASSAPRAGELFF. The CDR3 DNA reads TGTGCCAGCAGTGCTCCCAGGGCCGGGGAGCTGTTTTTT.

The chain carries TRBV7-2 and TRBJ2-7; TRBD1 matches 9 bases. V lost 4 bases, J lost 2 bases, and 6 bases stayed unmatched. Germline loops: CDR1 SGHTA, CDR2 FQGNSA. The CDR3 covers 15 residues. The CDR3 loop reads CASSSRGTGPYEQYF. CDR3 DNA: TGTGCCAGCAGCTCCCGCGGGACAGGGCCCTACGAGCAGTACTTC.

The V and J genes are TRBV28 and TRBJ1-4; D unresolved. Trimming pared 6 bases from V and 8 bases from J, leaving 13 bases between. Germline assignment: CDR1 MDHEN and CDR2 SYDVKM. This CDR3 comprises 13 residues. This CDR3 reads CASRPGLAEKLFF. Here the CDR3 DNA reads TGTGCCAGCAGACCGGGCTTGGCCGAAAAACTGTTTTTT. The variable domain in full, completed from reference TRBV28 and TRBJ1-4, reads DVKVTQSSRYLVKRTGEKVFLECVQDMDHENMFWYRQDPGLGLRLIYFSYDVKMKEKGDIPEGYSVSREKKERFSLILESASTNQTSMYLCASRPGLAEKLFFGSGTQLSVL.

This chain joins TRBV7-2 and TRBJ1-5; D may be TRBD1 (6 bases). Germline values: CDR1 SGHTA, CDR2 FQGNSA. This CDR3 region has 13 residues. V lost 5 bases to trimming and J lost 5 bases, with 10 bases between them. The CDR3 nucleotides read TGTGCCAGCAGCAAACAGGGCGATCAGCCCCAGCATTTT. It codes for CASSKQGDQPQHF.

The CDR3 reads CASSQGVAGYGYTF. The CDR3, as DNA: TGCGCCAGCAGCCAAGGGGTCGCAGGTTATGGCTACACCTTC. The J gene is TRBJ1-2, the V gene TRBV4-3, with D unclear. Trimming pared 1 base from V and 5 bases from J, leaving 11 bases between. The CDR3 loop spans 14 amino acids. Germline CDR1 reads LGHNA; CDR2 reads YSLEER.

This CDR3 reads CASSQVAGVYGYTF. For the CDR3, the DNA is TGCGCCAGCAGCCAAGTTGCAGGGGTCTATGGCTACACCTTC. The chain employs TRBV4-1 and TRBJ1-2, with D possibly being TRBD1 (6 bases). The V and J ends lost 1 base and 4 bases respectively, with 10 bases between them. This CDR3 is 14 amino acids long. Germline CDR1 is MGHRA and CDR2 is YSYEKL.

The chain is built from TRBV7-9 and TRBJ2-5; tentatively, D is TRBD2 (5 bases). CDR3 length equals 15 residues. V was trimmed by 1 base and J by 1 base, leaving 10 bases between them. CDR1 and CDR2 from the germline V gene are SEHNR and FQNEAQ (reference sequence). The CDR3 DNA sequence: TGTGCCAGCAGCTTAGTAGGAGGTTTCCAAGAGACCCAGTACTTC. Its protein is CASSLVGGFQETQYF. The full variable domain, in which reference TRBV7-9 and TRBJ2-5 provide the parts outside the CDR3, is DTGVSQNPRHKITKRGQNVTFRCDPISEHNRLYWYRQTLGQGPEFLTYFQNEAQLEKSRLLSDRFSAERPKGSFSTLEIQRTEQGDSAMYLCASSLVGGFQETQYFGPGTRLLVL.

The J gene is TRBJ1-2, the V gene TRBV3-1 (or the pseudogene TRBV3-2); 7 nucleotides align to TRBD1. CDR3 length: 14 residues. The germline V gene encodes CDR1 LGHDT and CDR2 YNNKEL (reference sequence). The J segment lost 7 bases and the V segment lost 0 bases, leaving 5 bases of the junction unmatched. Here the CDR3 DNA reads TGTGCCAGCAGCCAAGAGACAGGGTATTCTGGCTACACCTTC. This encodes CASSQETGYSGYTF.

The chain carries TRBV10-1 and TRBJ2-3; TRBD1 matches 7 bases. V was clipped by 6 bases and J by 2 bases; unmatched bases: 5. The CDR3 has 14 residues. Germline V gene lookup returns CDR1 WNHNN and CDR2 SYGVQD (reference sequence). In DNA, the CDR3 is TGCGCCAGCAGCGGGACAGTGAACACAGATACGCAGTATTTT. Translation: CASSGTVNTDTQYF.

V is TRBV19 and J is TRBJ1-4, with 9 bases fitting TRBD1. The CDR3 sequence is 16 residues long. Losses at the gene ends were 7 bases for V and 0 bases for J; bases not matched to a gene: 6. The V gene's germline CDR1 is LNHDA and CDR2 SQIVND (reference sequence). In DNA form, the CDR3 reads TGTGCCAGTAATCGGGACAGGGACGCAACTAATGAAAAACTGTTTTTT. Translation gives CASNRDRDATNEKLFF. The full variable domain, with the rest looked up from reference TRBV19 and TRBJ1-4, is DGGITQSPKYLFRKEGQNVTLSCEQNLNHDAMYWYRQDPGQGLRLIYYSQIVNDFQKGDIAEGYSVSREKKESFPLTVTSAQKNPTAFYLCASNRDRDATNEKLFFGSGTQLSVL.

V and J are TRBV28 and TRBJ1-1; unclear D gene. The CDR3 is made up of 13 amino acids. The V gene's germline CDR1 is MDHEN and CDR2 SYDVKM. With 5 bases removed from V and 2 bases from J, the gap between germline ends came to 9 bases. In DNA form, the CDR3 reads TGTGCCAGCAGTAAACAAGTTAACACTGAAGCTTTCTTT. The encoded protein is CASSKQVNTEAFF. Based on the CDR3 plus reference TRBV28 and TRBJ1-1, the full variable domain is DVKVTQSSRYLVKRTGEKVFLECVQDMDHENMFWYRQDPGLGLRLIYFSYDVKMKEKGDIPEGYSVSREKKERFSLILESASTNQTSMYLCASSKQVNTEAFFGQGTRLTVV.

The J gene is TRBJ1-2, the V gene TRBV6-1, with unresolved D. The germline V and J ends were trimmed by 0 bases and 8 bases, with 10 bases remaining between them. This CDR3 has 13 residues. Germline assignment: CDR1 MNHNS and CDR2 SASEGT. The DNA for the CDR3 is TGTGCCAGCAGTGAAGCACGGGTACGCGGCTACACCTTC. Translation: CASSEARVRGYTF.

The chain has TRBV6-1 and TRBJ1-6; D is possibly TRBD1 (5 bases). The CDR3 spans 14 residues. Trimming left V 1 base short and J 7 bases short, with 8 bases between. Per germline, CDR1 MNHNS and CDR2 SASEGT. The chain's CDR3 is CASSEGGFNSPLHF. In DNA, the CDR3 is TGTGCCAGCAGTGAAGGGGGGTTCAATTCACCCCTCCACTTT.

The chain uses TRBV10-3 and TRBJ1-5, with 7 positions matching TRBD1. V shed 2 bases and J 6 bases; nucleotides not matched to a gene: 1. This CDR3 is built from 13 residues. Germline-derived CDR1 and CDR2 are ENHRY and SYGVKD. The CDR3 reads CAISEDRAQPQHF. DNA for the CDR3: TGTGCCATCAGTGAGGACAGGGCTCAGCCCCAGCATTTT.

Comments on this clone: At one end, the junction sequence differs from germline, possibly due to a read error. CDR3 nucleotide sequence: TGCGCCAGCAGCTTGGAGGCAGGAGCCTACGGGCAGTACTTC. As protein: CASSLEAGAYGQYF. The chain carries TRBV5-1 and TRBJ2-7; D is undetermined. Germline CDR1 and CDR2: SGHRS and YFSETQ. This CDR3 spans 14 amino acids. The full variable domain, completed using reference TRBV5-1 and TRBJ2-7, is KAGVTQTPRYLIKTRGQQVTLSCSPISGHRSVSWYQQTPGQGLQFLFEYFSETQRNKGNFPGRFSGRQFSNSRSEMNVSTLELGDSALYLCASSLEAGAYGQYFGPGTRLTVT.